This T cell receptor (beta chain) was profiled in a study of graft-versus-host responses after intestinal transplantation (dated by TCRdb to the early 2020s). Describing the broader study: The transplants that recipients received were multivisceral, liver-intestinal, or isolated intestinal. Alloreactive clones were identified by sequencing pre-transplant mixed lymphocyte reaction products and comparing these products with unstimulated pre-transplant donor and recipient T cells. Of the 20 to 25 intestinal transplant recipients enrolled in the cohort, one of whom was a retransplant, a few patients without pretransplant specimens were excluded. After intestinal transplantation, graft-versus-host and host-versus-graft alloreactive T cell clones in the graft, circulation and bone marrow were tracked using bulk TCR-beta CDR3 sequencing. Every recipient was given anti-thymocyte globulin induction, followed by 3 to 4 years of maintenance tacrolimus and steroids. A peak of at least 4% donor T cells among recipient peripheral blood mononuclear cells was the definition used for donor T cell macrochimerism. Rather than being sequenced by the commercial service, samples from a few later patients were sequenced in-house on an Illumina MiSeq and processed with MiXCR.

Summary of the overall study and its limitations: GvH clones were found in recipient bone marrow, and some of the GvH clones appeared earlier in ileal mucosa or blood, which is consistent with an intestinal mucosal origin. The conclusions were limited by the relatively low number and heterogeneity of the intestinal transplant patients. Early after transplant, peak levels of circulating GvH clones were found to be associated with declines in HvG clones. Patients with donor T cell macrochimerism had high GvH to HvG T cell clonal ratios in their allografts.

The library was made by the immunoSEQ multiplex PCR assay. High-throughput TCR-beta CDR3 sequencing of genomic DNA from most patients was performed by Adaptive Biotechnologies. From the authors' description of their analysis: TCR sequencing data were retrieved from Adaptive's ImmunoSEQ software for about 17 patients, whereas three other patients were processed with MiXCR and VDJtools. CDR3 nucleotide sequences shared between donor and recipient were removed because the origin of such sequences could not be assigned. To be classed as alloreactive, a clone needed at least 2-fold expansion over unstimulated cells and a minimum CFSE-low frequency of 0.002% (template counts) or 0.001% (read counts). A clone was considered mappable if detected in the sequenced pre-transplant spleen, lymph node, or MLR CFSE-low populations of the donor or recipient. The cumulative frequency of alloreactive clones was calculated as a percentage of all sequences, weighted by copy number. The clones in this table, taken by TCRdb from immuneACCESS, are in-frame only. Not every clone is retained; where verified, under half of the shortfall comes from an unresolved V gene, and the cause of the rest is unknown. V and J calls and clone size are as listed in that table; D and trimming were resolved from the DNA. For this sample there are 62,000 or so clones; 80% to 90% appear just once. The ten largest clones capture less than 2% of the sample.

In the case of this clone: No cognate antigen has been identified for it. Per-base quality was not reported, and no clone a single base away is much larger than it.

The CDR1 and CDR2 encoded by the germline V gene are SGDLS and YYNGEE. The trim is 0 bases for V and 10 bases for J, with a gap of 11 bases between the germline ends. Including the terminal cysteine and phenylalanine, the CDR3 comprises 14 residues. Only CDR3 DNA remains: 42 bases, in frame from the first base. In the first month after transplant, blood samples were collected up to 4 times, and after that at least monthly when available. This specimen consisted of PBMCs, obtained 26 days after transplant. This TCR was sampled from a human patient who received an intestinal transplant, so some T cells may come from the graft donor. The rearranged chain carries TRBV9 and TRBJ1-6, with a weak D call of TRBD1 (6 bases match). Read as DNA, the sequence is TGTGCCAGCAGCGTAGAGGGGGTGGGATCACCCCTCCACTTT. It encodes CASSVEGVGSPLHF.